The T cell receptor beta chain described here comes from a study of shared clonotypes between healthy human individuals. The CDR3 length is 17 residues. Trimming removed 7 bases at V and 5 bases at J, with 24 bases between. CDR1 and CDR2 from the germline V gene are LNHDA and SQIVND (reference sequence). The assay was immunoSEQ multiplex PCR, and TCRdb's table has in-frame clones only and misses some. The repertoire holds roughly 680,000 clones, with over 60% as singletons. This sequence originates from a woman aged 25 to 39 in good health. The chain is built from TRBV19 and TRBJ1-3; TRBD1 is a possible D gene (5 bases). Sample: memory CD4+ T cells sorted from blood. Subset in this sample: CD45RA-negative fraction. In DNA form, the CDR3 reads TGTGCCAGTACCCCGGGTCATGGTGTAGGGGTTCGAAACACCATATATTTT. This codes for CASTPGHGVGVRNTIYF.